This entry lists 16 T cell receptor beta chains sequenced from one sample in a study of CD8 T cells in ankylosing spondylitis. One entry per CDR3 protein, called by TCRdb with MiXCR from the 5' RACE reads. The sample has 350,000 to 400,000 distinct CDR3 sequences; around 20% are singletons. What was sequenced was blood, either unsorted or a sorted T cell fraction (not recorded which). All receptors come from a male donor with ankylosing spondylitis or in good health (not recorded which).

This chain connects TRBV6-5 to TRBJ2-3; 8 nucleotides match TRBD2. The length of the CDR3 is 16 residues. Germline-derived CDR1 and CDR2 are MNHEY and SVGAGI. V was clipped by 2 bases and J by 6 bases; unmatched bases: 10. CDR3 region: CASSYNVGGGGDTQYF. The CDR3 DNA reads as TGTGCCAGCAGTTACAACGTCGGGGGGGGCGGGGATACGCAGTATTTT.

This clonotype has only a few counts. V usage is TRBV9 and J usage is TRBJ2-7; either TRBD1 or TRBD2 may fit D (6 bases each). The CDR3 has 16 amino acids. Germline V gene sequence: CDR1 SGDLS, CDR2 YYNGEE. Trimming pared 4 bases from V and 6 bases from J, leaving 23 bases between. DNA for the CDR3: TGTGCCAGCAGCCCATTTAACGGGGGCCCGAAGAGCGAGCAGTACTTC. Translation: CASSPFNGGPKSEQYF.

The chain is built from TRBV10-3 and TRBJ1-2; TRBD1 agrees at 8 bases. The CDR3 consists of 13 residues. Germline V CDR1 and CDR2: ENHRY, SYGVKD. After removal of 7 bases from V and 5 bases from J, the junction contained 6 bases not matched to a gene. CDR3 sequence: CAITDRVTYGYTF. As DNA, the CDR3 is TGTGCCATCACGGACAGGGTTACGTATGGCTACACCTTC.

This chain's CDR3 is CASSPYRTATNEKLFF. CDR3 DNA sequence: TGTGCCAGCAGCCCATACCGGACGGCAACTAATGAAAAACTGTTTTTT. V is TRBV9 and J is TRBJ1-4, with no clear D. The V gene lost 4 bases and the J gene lost 0 bases, with 13 bases spanning the gap. The CDR3 is made up of 16 amino acids. Germline lookup yields CDR1 SGDLS and CDR2 YYNGEE. Full variable domain (missing parts from reference TRBV9 and TRBJ1-4): DSGVTQTPKHLITATGQRVTLRCSPRSGDLSVYWYQQSLDQGLQFLIQYYNGEERAKGNILERFSAQQFPDLHSELNLSSLELGDSALYFCASSPYRTATNEKLFFGSGTQLSVL.

The chain is built from TRBV10-3 and TRBJ2-1; TRBD1 agrees at 7 bases. The CDR3 totals 13 residues. Germline values: CDR1 ENHRY, CDR2 SYGVKD. J gave up 2 bases and V 8 bases, and 3 bases lay outside the gene matches. This chain's CDR3 is CAIGQGAYNEQFF. The CDR3 DNA sequence: TGTGCCATCGGGCAGGGGGCCTACAATGAGCAGTTCTTC.

There are a few counts of this clonotype. The chain has TRBV24-1 and TRBJ2-2; D remains ambiguous. The germline gives CDR1 KGHDR, CDR2 SFDVKD. V was shortened by 1 base and J by 0 bases, with 11 bases between the two germline ends. The length of the CDR3 is 17 residues. The DNA for the CDR3 is TGTGCCACCAGTGATTTTGGCATCGGCGCGAACACCGGGGAGCTGTTTTTT. This sequence encodes CATSDFGIGANTGELFF.

This clonotype occurred a few times. V usage is TRBV15 and J usage is TRBJ2-7; no reliable D call. V was cut by 2 bases and J by 0 bases, with 8 bases left in between. Germline CDR1 and CDR2: LNHNV and YYDKDF (reference sequence). There are 14 residues in the CDR3. The CDR3 sequence is CATSRIQSSYEQYF. For the CDR3, the DNA is TGTGCCACCAGCAGAATCCAGAGCTCCTACGAGCAGTACTTC.

This clonotype was found a few times. The chain is built from TRBV15 and TRBJ2-1, with unresolved D. The CDR3 has 13 amino acids. V was cut by 4 bases and J by 2 bases, with 6 bases left in between. The V gene's germline CDR1 is LNHNV and CDR2 YYDKDF (reference sequence). The CDR3 is CATSTDPYNEQFF. The CDR3 region has the DNA TGTGCCACCAGCACCGACCCCTACAATGAGCAGTTCTTC.

The chain is built from TRBV5-6 and TRBJ2-7; D not certain. Germline V gives CDR1 SGHDT, CDR2 YYEEEE. Trimming shortened V by 3 bases and J by 3 bases, and 13 bases separated the two germline ends. The CDR3 has 14 residues. For the CDR3, the DNA is TGTGCCAGCAGCTCGGCCCCGGGCAACTACGAGCAGTACTTC. It specifies CASSSAPGNYEQYF.

In its sample, this clonotype was seen a few times. The J gene is TRBJ1-5, the V gene TRBV11-1, with a weak D call TRBD1 (5 bases). Germline V gene sequence: CDR1 SGHAT, CDR2 FQDESV (reference sequence). The V end was cut by 1 base, the J end by 2 bases, with 12 bases between. This CDR3 is built from 16 residues. The CDR3 sequence is CASSLGSGTGNQPQHF. DNA of the CDR3: TGTGCCAGCAGCTTAGGTTCCGGGACCGGCAATCAGCCCCAGCATTTT. Together with reference TRBV11-1 and TRBJ1-5, the CDR3 gives the full variable domain: EAEVAQSPRYKITEKSQAVAFWCDPISGHATLYWYRQILGQGPELLVQFQDESVVDDSQLPKDRFSAERLKGVDSTLKIQPAELGDSAMYLCASSLGSGTGNQPQHFGDGTRLSIL.

This clonotype was picked up a small number of times. The chain carries TRBV4-1 and TRBJ2-1; D perhaps matches TRBD2 (5 bases). The CDR3 sequence is 15 residues long. Between the trimmed V and J ends, which lost 3 bases and 0 bases, there was a span of 9 bases. Germline V lookup: CDR1 MGHRA, CDR2 YSYEKL. The CDR3 protein is CASSQYGDSYNEQFF. The CDR3 bases are TGCGCCAGCAGCCAGTACGGGGACTCCTACAATGAGCAGTTCTTC.

A few counts support this clonotype. CDR3 sequence: CSARDLGEPANTGELFF. CDR3 coding DNA: TGCAGTGCTAGAGATCTAGGCGAGCCTGCGAACACCGGGGAGCTGTTTTTT. The chain carries TRBV20-1 and TRBJ2-2; D is ambiguous. Between the trimmed V and J ends, which lost 0 bases and 0 bases, there was a span of 14 bases. Germline V gene sequence: CDR1 DFQATT, CDR2 SNEGSKA (reference sequence). CDR3 size: 17 residues.

This clonotype appeared many times. The chain carries TRBV12-3 or TRBV12-4 and TRBJ1-4; tentatively, D is TRBD1 (5 bases). The CDR3 is made up of 15 amino acids. Between the trimmed V and J ends, which lost 8 bases and 7 bases, there was a span of 20 bases. This CDR3 reads CASDSPAADGEKLFF. The DNA of the CDR3 is TGTGCCAGCGACAGTCCGGCGGCTGACGGTGAAAAACTGTTTTTT.

V and J are TRBV29-1 and TRBJ2-1; D perhaps matches TRBD1 (5 bases). Trimming shortened V by 6 bases and J by 7 bases, and 22 bases separated the two germline ends. The germline CDR1 and CDR2 sequences are SQVTM and ANQGSEA. This CDR3 contains 15 residues. The CDR3 bases are TGCAGCGTCCAAAGGTCCGGCAGAAGGGGAAATGAGCAGTTCTTC. Amino acids: CSVQRSGRRGNEQFF.

This sequence joins TRBV20-1 and TRBJ2-1, with TRBD2 matching over 7 bases. CDR1 is DFQATT and CDR2 is SNEGSKA in the germline V gene (reference sequence). The ends lost 5 bases at V and 6 bases at J; junction bases unmatched: 10. The CDR3 is 14 residues long. The CDR3 loop reads CSASPSGHTNEQFF. CDR3 nucleotides: TGCAGTGCTTCCCCTAGCGGCCACACCAATGAGCAGTTCTTC.

This clonotype has just a few counts. The chain combines TRBV7-8 with TRBJ2-2; maybe TRBD2 (6 bases). The germline V gene has CDR1 SGHVS and CDR2 FQNEAQ. Trimming pared 1 base from V and 4 bases from J, leaving 19 bases between. The CDR3 runs to 18 residues. The CDR3: CASSLGRLRRRGTGELFF. The CDR3 DNA follows: TGTGCCAGCAGCTTAGGTCGGCTCCGCAGGCGGGGCACCGGGGAGCTGTTTTTT.